Listed below are T cell receptor beta chains from one sample, sequenced in a study of shared clonotypes between healthy human individuals. Profiling relied on immunoSEQ multiplex PCR, and the TCRdb table lists in-frame clones only, not all of them. The table has 640,000 or so clones, roughly 70% seen once. Sequencing input: memory CD4+ T cells sorted from blood. The receptors come from a woman in her twenties or thirties in good health. Both conserved end residues are part of each CDR3. Fields, in order: CDR3 DNA, CDR3 protein, J gene, D gene, V gene. D genes are given only for firm matches.

CDR3nt: TGTGCCAGCAGCGCTAATTGGGACAACTACAATGAGCAGTTCTTC
CDR3aa: CASSANWDNYNEQFF
j_gene: TRBJ2-1
d_gene: -
v_gene: TRBV6-1

CDR3nt: TGTGCCAGCAGCGCAAACAGGGCAGATACGCAGTATTTT
CDR3aa: CASSANRADTQYF
j_gene: TRBJ2-3
d_gene: -
v_gene: TRBV5-6

CDR3nt: TGTGCCAGCAGCCCCGATTCTAACTATGGCTACACCTTC
CDR3aa: CASSPDSNYGYTF
j_gene: TRBJ1-2
d_gene: -
v_gene: TRBV7-2

CDR3nt: TGTGCCAGCAGCTTGATGGCGCGTGGACTGCCCCCCTACGAGCAGTACTTC
CDR3aa: CASSLMARGLPPYEQYF
j_gene: TRBJ2-7
d_gene: -
v_gene: TRBV5-6

CDR3nt: TGTGCCAGTAGTAGCCAGGGGGCCCTCTTTATGAACACTGAAGCTTTCTTT
CDR3aa: CASSSQGALFMNTEAFF
j_gene: TRBJ1-1
d_gene: TRBD1
v_gene: TRBV19

CDR3nt: TGTGCCAGCTCAACGACTTTGGACAGCTATGGCTACACCTTC
CDR3aa: CASSTTLDSYGYTF
j_gene: TRBJ1-2
d_gene: -
v_gene: TRBV18

CDR3nt: TGTGCCAGTCAAATCCAGGGGGCCCTAGGATCACCCCTCCACTTT
CDR3aa: CASQIQGALGSPLHF
j_gene: TRBJ1-6
d_gene: TRBD1
v_gene: TRBV5-4

CDR3nt: TGCGCCAGCAGTGCGGGCTCCTCGGATACGCAGTATTTT
CDR3aa: CASSAGSSDTQYF
j_gene: TRBJ2-3
d_gene: -
v_gene: TRBV10-1

CDR3nt: TGTGCCAGCTCACCAAGTGACAACCTCTACGAGCAGTACTTC
CDR3aa: CASSPSDNLYEQYF
j_gene: TRBJ2-7
d_gene: -
v_gene: TRBV18

CDR3nt: TGTGCCAGCAGCATAGGACAGGGGTGGGAGACCCAGTACTTC
CDR3aa: CASSIGQGWETQYF
j_gene: TRBJ2-5
d_gene: TRBD1
v_gene: TRBV9

CDR3nt: TGTGCCAGCAGCTTCGGGGTAGGGGTGAACACTGAAGCTTTCTTT
CDR3aa: CASSFGVGVNTEAFF
j_gene: TRBJ1-1
d_gene: -
v_gene: TRBV7-2

CDR3nt: TGTGCCAGCGGGGTAGCCAAAAACATTCAGTACTTC
CDR3aa: CASGVAKNIQYF
j_gene: TRBJ2-4
d_gene: -
v_gene: TRBV28

CDR3nt: TGTGCCAGCAGCCGACGGGATCACGAGCAGTACTTC
CDR3aa: CASSRRDHEQYF
j_gene: TRBJ2-7
d_gene: -
v_gene: TRBV7-8